This paragraph reports one T cell receptor (beta chain). Its recognized antigen is unknown. Base quality data are lacking; no much larger clone is found one base away. The immunoSEQ Assay, a bias-controlled multiplex PCR, was used to amplify TCRbeta CDR3 regions from genomic DNA. Under the source paper's analysis protocol: Within the assay, amplification of reference gene primers was used to estimate how many nucleated cells each sample contained. To quantify the absolute abundance of each unique TCRbeta CDR3 rearrangement, sequence reads were collapsed and filtered. For each sample, productive Simpson clonality was calculated as the square root of Simpson's diversity index over productive rearrangements. Imported from immuneACCESS, the table was reduced by TCRdb to in-frame sequences with V and J called. These copies leave out some clones; in studies compared against another copy, an unresolved V gene accounts for under half, and the cause of the remainder is not known. That table gives V, J and clone size, and the DNA gave D and trimming. This sample holds around 200,000 clones; about 83% were observed only once. Roughly 2.9% of the sample comes from the top ten.

This specimen belongs to a study of blood T cell repertoires in COVID-19 (dated by TCRdb to 2018 to 2020). Broadly, across the study: The collaborator samples originated in the United States, Italy and Spain and spanned the acute and convalescent phases of COVID-19. Nearly every sample came with metadata listing a de-identified subject ID, COVID-19 status, age in years and sex. The prospective study material was composed of cDNA or gDNA derived from T cells, B-cell-depleted T cells, or PBMCs. Where available, HLA class I and class II types were obtained from metadata supplied by the sample provider rather than from assay-based typing. Samples were obtained from the ongoing ImmuneRACE study (first 160 participants) and from some 1,200 subjects provided by 6 global collaborators. The repertoires were released in a freely available public database intended as a resource for research on the immune response to SARS-CoV-2. The dataset comprised deeply sampled blood TCRbeta repertoires from subjects exposed to, actively infected with, or recovered from COVID-19. Here is what the overall study found, with its caveats: The amount of clinical and demographic metadata varied by source and participant and was provided uncurated.

V trim: 7 bases; J trim: 3 bases; unmatched bases: 5. CDR1 and CDR2 are drawn from the germline V gene (reference sequence): LNHDA, SQIVND. Including cysteine and phenylalanine, the CDR3 has 15 amino acids. Just CDR3 DNA is preserved here, 45 bases in frame from base 1. Each collaborating institution followed its own protocols to collect whole blood in K2EDTA tubes. For TCRbeta analysis, collaborators shipped samples as frozen whole blood, isolated PBMCs, or DNA extracted from either of those sample types. The receptor chain draws on TRBV19 and TRBJ2-2; a stretch of 10 junction bases matches TRBD1. Sequencing was done on a sample of peripheral blood. This sequence originates from a man over 45 with active or convalescent COVID-19. The CDR3 region: CASTRQGADTGELFF. The nucleotide sequence reads as follows: TGTGCCAGTACTCGACAGGGGGCAGACACCGGGGAGCTGTTTTTT. The CDR3 plus the reference TRBV19 and TRBJ2-2 genes for the other parts give the full variable domain: DGGITQSPKYLFRKEGQNVTLSCEQNLNHDAMYWYRQDPGQGLRLIYYSQIVNDFQKGDIAEGYSVSREKKESFPLTVTSAQKNPTAFYLCASTRQGADTGELFFGEGSRLTVL.